The entry below gives a single TCR beta chain sequence along with its context. The antigen is undetermined. The study sampled blood at baseline, cycle 4 day 1, and cycle 7 day 1. The data were obtained in a study of OX40 agonist ivuxolimab in advanced cancers. The wider study: Patients treated during dose escalation were battling hepatocellular carcinoma, melanoma, renal cell or head and neck cancer. Prior checkpoint blockade (anti-PD-1, anti-PD-L1 or anti-CTLA-4) was permitted; approximately 41% had it. The study, taken as a whole, reports: Both blood CD4+ and CD8+ T cells showed clonal growth by week 6 at 0.1 to 3.0 mg/kg.

The data were produced by immunoSEQ multiplex PCR, yet TCRdb's version contains in-frame clones alone and is incomplete. This table holds about 69,000 clones, around 80% found once. Trimming cost V 2 bases and J 2 bases, with 13 bases left between them. CDR3 size: 17 residues. From germline, CDR1 is SEHNR and CDR2 FQNEAQ (reference sequence). This clonotype was sampled from an adult with an advanced solid tumor such as melanoma, head and neck, liver or kidney cancer. Specimen: CD4+ or CD8+ T cells sorted from blood, collected in a trial of the OX40 agonist ivuxolimab. The rearrangement joins TRBV7-9 to TRBJ2-6; tentative D call: TRBD1 (6 bases). The CDR3 loop is CASSLSVGGTGANVLTF. CDR3 sequence (DNA): TGTGCCAGCAGCTTATCTGTAGGGGGAACTGGGGCCAACGTCCTGACTTTC.